A selection of T cell receptor beta chains follows, all from one sample in a study of Graves' ophthalmopathy and Graves' hyperthyroidism. TCRdb analysed the multiplex PCR reads with MiXCR anew, one entry per CDR3 protein. The data show about 700,000 distinct CDR3 sequences, over 40% seen once. Sequencing input: peripheral blood. All receptors come from an adult man with Graves' ophthalmopathy. The conserved cysteine and the conserved F or W are not part of the CDR3 here. The D gene is left open where the match is weak.

V,D,CDR3
TRBV25-1,-,ASLDEAGYGYT
TRBV10-3,-,AIRTEPSSYEQY
TRBV7-9,-,ASSAGQIGQY
TRBV13,TRBD2,ASSRPTSGNTGELF
TRBV6-6,TRBD1,ASSLVGQVDYEQY
TRBV2,-,ASNGGELF
TRBV20-1,-,SASGSSGGAQEKLF
TRBV29-1,-,SIRDINTEAF
TRBV15,-,ATSSPGISGANVLT
TRBV3-1,-,ASSQGPPRDEQY
TRBV7-9,TRBD2,ASSSLRTSGRPYEQY
TRBV19,TRBD1,ASSASGTGGYEQY
TRBV2,TRBD2,ASRGTSGGETQY
TRBV19,TRBD1,ASSIGGQGYTEAF
TRBV29-1,-,SLVTGSTEAF
TRBV10-3,TRBD2,AISDPLREIHEQY
TRBV7-7,-,ASTRQSGETQY
TRBV11-2,TRBD1,ASSPGGVTGTGNTIY
TRBV7-2,TRBD1,ACTGQPGEKLF
TRBV7-9,-,ASSGKSYVGTIGANVLT
TRBV4-1,-,ASSQDLLVPV
TRBV2,TRBD1,ASNLQGAGTGELF
TRBV12-5,-,ASGTGLSNQPQH
TRBV24-1,TRBD2,ATSDPGLAHSGELF
TRBV7-9,TRBD2,ASSSPSGQTYEQY
TRBV29-1,-,SVDQRGQETQH
TRBV9,-,ASSAGLAGIYEQY
TRBV24-1,TRBD1,ATSDGDSHEQY
TRBV3-1,-,ASSPTPGPHEQY
TRBV9,TRBD1,ASKTGQGANYGYT
TRBV25-1,-,ASSFGGVSSGNTIY
TRBV7-3,TRBD1,ASSQEGGTGKTQY
TRBV4-2,-,ASSQGGTDSNYGYT
TRBV7-9,TRBD2,ASSQGPREGAEQY
TRBV6-5,-,ASSRGTASEKLF
TRBV7-9,-,ASSLVSGYQETQY
TRBV20-1,-,SARGGGVDSPLH
TRBV29-1,-,SVAGGRGREDTQY
TRBV24-1,-,ATSRGNRNEQF
TRBV2,TRBD1,ASSLGTVGYT
TRBV29-1,-,SVDGNTGELS
TRBV24-1,-,ATTPGAGANVLT